This T cell receptor (beta chain) emerged from a study of patients and donors after allogeneic stem cell transplantation. V lost 2 bases, J lost 5 bases, and 18 bases lay in between. CDR1 and CDR2 (germline): SGHDN, FVKESK. The CDR3 length is 16 residues. TCRdb used MiXCR to reprocess the RT-PCR reads, holding one entry per CDR3 protein. Here the sample spans over 400,000 distinct CDR3 sequences, approximately 16% being singletons. The receptor was derived from a human donor who was either an allogeneic HSCT recipient or a stem cell or donor lymphocyte infusion donor (not recorded which). It is not recorded whose cells these are; they may come from a transplant donor. J is TRBJ2-5 and V is TRBV14; D may be TRBD2 (6 bases). Sample: blood, either unsorted or a sorted T cell fraction (not recorded which). The CDR3 sequence is CASSQWGGVSRETQYF. Written as DNA, the CDR3 is TGTGCCAGCAGCCAATGGGGCGGGGTTTCCAGGGAGACCCAGTACTTC. Filled out from reference TRBV14 and TRBJ2-5, the complete variable domain reads EAGVTQFPSHSVIEKGQTVTLRCDPISGHDNLYWYRRVMGKEIKFLLHFVKESKQDESGMPNNRFLAERTGGTYSTLKVQPAELEDSGVYFCASSQWGGVSRETQYFGPGTRLLVL.